Shown below are 20 T cell receptor beta chains from a single sample sequenced in a study of blood T cell repertoires in COVID-19. Sequencing used immunoSEQ multiplex PCR; TCRdb keeps in-frame clones, though not all of them. The top ten clones hold under 4.5% of a sample with around 140,000 clones, about 80% of them seen once. Sequencing was carried out using PBMCs or T cells enriched from blood (not recorded which). The receptors were sampled from a man aged 50 to 60 in a cohort exposed to, infected with or recovered from COVID-19 (not recorded which).

This chain connects TRBV28 to TRBJ2-1, with 7 bases identical to TRBD2. Germline CDR1 MDHEN, CDR2 SYDVKM. The CDR3 has 12 residues. V dropped 3 bases and J dropped 7; count of bases not matched to a gene: 0. For the CDR3, the DNA is TGTGCCAGCAGTTTGCGGGAGAATGAGCAGTTCTTC. Translation gives CASSLRENEQFF.

This rearrangement joins TRBV9 to TRBJ1-2; tentatively, D is TRBD1 (5 bases). CDR1 SGDLS and CDR2 YYNGEE come from the germline V gene. Trimming removed 0 bases from V and 5 bases from J, with 14 bases in between. This CDR3 has 15 amino acids. The CDR3 sequence is CASSVDQGFDYGYTF. For the CDR3, the DNA is TGTGCCAGCAGCGTAGATCAGGGTTTCGATTATGGCTACACCTTC. The variable domain in full, with the rest retrieved from reference TRBV9 and TRBJ1-2, is DSGVTQTPKHLITATGQRVTLRCSPRSGDLSVYWYQQSLDQGLQFLIQYYNGEERAKGNILERFSAQQFPDLHSELNLSSLELGDSALYFCASSVDQGFDYGYTFGSGTRLTVV.

The chain combines TRBV11-3 with TRBJ2-5; maybe TRBD2 (6 bases). Trimming cost V 1 base and J 8 bases, with 17 bases left between them. The CDR3 runs to 15 residues. Per the germline V gene, CDR1 is SGHNT and CDR2 is YENEEA. DNA for the CDR3: TGTGCCAGCAGCTTAGGGCCGGGGGAGACCTCAACCCAGTACTTC. Translated: CASSLGPGETSTQYF.

This clone was found once. V gene TRBV6-5 combines with J gene TRBJ1-4, with 9 bases matching TRBD1. CDR1 and CDR2 from the germline V gene are MNHEY and SVGAGI. The trim removed 10 bases at V and 12 bases at J, leaving 6 bases unmatched. There are 11 residues in the CDR3. CDR3 in DNA: TGTGCCACCGACAGGGGGTTGCAACTGTTTTTT. Amino acid sequence: CATDRGLQLFF.

This clone was found once. This chain links TRBV7-6 with TRBJ1-1; D is unresolved. Trimming pared 1 base from V and 0 bases from J, leaving 9 bases between. The CDR3 spans 15 residues. Germline V gene lookup returns CDR1 SGHVS and CDR2 FNYEAQ. CDR3 in DNA: TGTGCCAGCAGCTTAGGAACGGGATTGAACACTGAAGCTTTCTTT. Encoded protein: CASSLGTGLNTEAFF.

This chain links TRBV18 with TRBJ2-5, with 8 bases matching TRBD2. Germline V CDR1 and CDR2: KGHSH, LQKENI. CDR3 length: 17 amino acids. J gave up 0 bases and V 6 bases, and 12 bases lay outside the gene matches. The CDR3 DNA reads as TGTGCCAGCTCGGAATATAGCGGGGCTGGGTACCAAGAGACCCAGTACTTC. It codes for CASSEYSGAGYQETQYF. Full variable domain (missing parts from reference TRBV18 and TRBJ2-5): NAGVMQNPRHLVRRRGQEARLRCSPMKGHSHVYWYRQLPEEGLKFMVYLQKENIIDESGMPKERFSAEFPKEGPSILRIQQVVRGDSAAYFCASSEYSGAGYQETQYFGPGTRLLVL.

The rearrangement joins TRBV11-2 to TRBJ2-3; the match to TRBD2 covers 10 bases. CDR1 is SGHAT and CDR2 is FQNNGV in the germline V gene. The CDR3 is 16 amino acids. J gave up 7 bases and V 3 bases, and 10 bases lay outside the gene matches. The CDR3 region has the DNA TGTGCCAGCAGCTTGCTAGCGGGGGCCAGCAGAAATACGCAGTATTTT. Protein: CASSLLAGASRNTQYF.

This clone has only one observation. The chain carries TRBV18 and TRBJ2-7, with a weak D call TRBD1 (5 bases). This CDR3 contains 14 residues. CDR1 is KGHSH, CDR2 LQKENI, per germline. V was shortened by 6 bases and J by 1 base, with 13 bases between the two germline ends. The CDR3 loop is CASSDQGQSYEQYF. DNA of the CDR3: TGTGCCAGCTCGGATCAGGGTCAGTCCTACGAGCAGTACTTC.

The chain links TRBV7-9 to TRBJ2-7, with D possibly being TRBD1 (6 bases). The V gene's germline CDR1 is SEHNR and CDR2 FQNEAQ (reference sequence). The CDR3 totals 13 residues. V was clipped by 8 bases and J by 6 bases, with 17 bases between them. The CDR3 bases are TGTGCCAGCCGGGAACAGGGTTTGGGCGAGCAGTACTTC. It translates to CASREQGLGEQYF.

This rearrangement joins TRBV6-1 to TRBJ2-7, with 7 bases matching TRBD1. The length of the CDR3 is 15 residues. Germline V gene sequence: CDR1 MNHNS, CDR2 SASEGT. Trimming removed 3 bases from V and 4 bases from J; junction bases left unmatched: 9. The CDR3 region has the DNA TGTGCCAGCAGTGATAGACAGGGTATCGCTTACGAGCAGTACTTC. It translates to CASSDRQGIAYEQYF.

The table lists this clone with a count of one. The chain couples TRBV19 to TRBJ2-7, with a weak D call TRBD2 (6 bases). This CDR3 is built from 15 residues. Germline lookup yields CDR1 LNHDA and CDR2 SQIVND (reference sequence). The V end lost 8 bases, the J end lost 3 bases, and 20 bases lay between the germline ends. CDR3 in amino acids: CASGMPGLPSYEQYF. For the CDR3, the DNA is TGTGCCAGTGGCATGCCGGGACTCCCAAGCTACGAGCAGTACTTC. The whole variable domain, remainder taken from reference TRBV19 and TRBJ2-7, is DGGITQSPKYLFRKEGQNVTLSCEQNLNHDAMYWYRQDPGQGLRLIYYSQIVNDFQKGDIAEGYSVSREKKESFPLTVTSAQKNPTAFYLCASGMPGLPSYEQYFGPGTRLTVT.

The V gene is TRBV18, the J gene TRBJ2-7; 9 nucleotides agree with TRBD1. Unmatched junction bases numbered 7, after V lost 8 bases and J lost 5 bases. CDR1 is KGHSH and CDR2 is LQKENI in the germline V gene. CDR3 length: 13 amino acids. The CDR3 DNA sequence: TGTGCCAGCCGATTGGACAGGGGCCACGAGCAGTACTTC. It yields the protein CASRLDRGHEQYF. Full variable domain (remainder filled in from reference TRBV18 and TRBJ2-7): NAGVMQNPRHLVRRRGQEARLRCSPMKGHSHVYWYRQLPEEGLKFMVYLQKENIIDESGMPKERFSAEFPKEGPSILRIQQVVRGDSAAYFCASRLDRGHEQYFGPGTRLTVT.

V gene TRBV7-9 combines with J gene TRBJ1-5, with D possibly TRBD1 on 5 matching bases. Trimming shortened V by 4 bases and J by 4 bases, and 8 bases separated the two germline ends. Germline lookup yields CDR1 SEHNR and CDR2 FQNEAQ (reference sequence). CDR3 length: 13 residues. Here the CDR3 reads CASSSPGNQPQHF. CDR3 coding DNA: TGTGCCAGCAGCTCCCCAGGGAATCAGCCCCAGCATTTT. The full variable domain, rest sourced from reference TRBV7-9 and TRBJ1-5, is DTGVSQNPRHKITKRGQNVTFRCDPISEHNRLYWYRQTLGQGPEFLTYFQNEAQLEKSRLLSDRFSAERPKGSFSTLEIQRTEQGDSAMYLCASSSPGNQPQHFGDGTRLSIL.

The chain employs TRBV18 and TRBJ1-4; 9 bases line up with TRBD1. CDR3 length equals 15 residues. Germline loops: CDR1 KGHSH, CDR2 LQKENI. V shed 6 bases and J 8 bases; nucleotides not matched to a gene: 10. The chain's CDR3 is CASSPTGGKGEKLFF. The DNA of the CDR3 is TGTGCCAGCTCCCCCACAGGGGGCAAGGGGGAAAAACTGTTTTTT.

The V and J genes are TRBV28 and TRBJ2-5; TRBD1 agrees at 10 bases. Germline assignment: CDR1 MDHEN and CDR2 SYDVKM. This CDR3 spans 15 amino acids. The trim removed 4 bases at V and 5 bases at J, leaving 7 bases unmatched. CDR3 sequence: CASSSGQGVHETQYF. The CDR3 DNA follows: TGTGCCAGCAGTTCCGGACAGGGGGTACATGAGACCCAGTACTTC.

The chain is built from TRBV28 and TRBJ2-1; D call uncertain. Trimming stripped 1 base from V and 10 bases from J, with 5 bases between. From germline, CDR1 is MDHEN and CDR2 SYDVKM. The CDR3 contains 11 residues. The CDR3 sequence is CASSLSEEQFF. CDR3 sequence (DNA): TGTGCCAGCAGTTTATCCGAGGAGCAGTTCTTC.

This clone was observed a handful of times. This chain uses TRBV12-5 with TRBJ2-7; TRBD2 agrees at 8 bases. The CDR3 sequence is 17 residues long. CDR1 and CDR2 (germline): LGHNT, FRNRAP. Trimming took 0 bases from V and 0 from J; bases not matched to a gene: 7. CDR3 nucleotide sequence: TGTGCTAGTGGTTTGGTACTGGCTAGCGGGTACTCCTACGAGCAGTACTTC. Protein product: CASGLVLASGYSYEQYF. The full variable domain, in which reference TRBV12-5 and TRBJ2-7 provide the parts outside the CDR3, is DARVTQTPRHKVTEMGQEVTMRCQPILGHNTVFWYRQTMMQGLELLAYFRNRAPLDDSGMPKDRFSAEMPDATLATLKIQPSEPRDSAVYFCASGLVLASGYSYEQYFGPGTRLTVT.

The rearrangement uses TRBV5-1 and TRBJ2-7; D is possibly TRBD2 (5 bases). The germline V gene encodes CDR1 SGHRS and CDR2 YFSETQ. V was shortened by 4 bases and J by 0 bases, with 8 bases between the two germline ends. The CDR3 contains 13 residues. The CDR3 nucleotides are TGCGCCAGCAGCCGAGCGGCCTCCTACGAGCAGTACTTC. This translates into CASSRAASYEQYF.

The chain combines TRBV7-2 with TRBJ1-3; 7 bases fit TRBD1. V shed 0 bases and J 2 bases; nucleotides not matched to a gene: 7. In germline, CDR1 is SGHTA, CDR2 FQGNSA. This CDR3 contains 17 residues. The CDR3 region has the DNA TGTGCCAGCAGCTTAGCTTCGACAGGGTACACTGGAAACACCATATATTTT. It specifies CASSLASTGYTGNTIYF.

The J gene is TRBJ2-3, the V gene TRBV4-3, with 14 bases lining up with TRBD2. There are 17 residues in the CDR3. The germline CDR1 and CDR2 sequences are LGHNA and YSLEER. V lost 4 bases, J lost 0 bases, and 3 bases stayed unmatched. In DNA, the CDR3 is TGCGCCAGCAGCCCGACTAGCGGGGGGGCTAGCACAGATACGCAGTATTTT. Translated, it gives CASSPTSGGASTDTQYF.